This T cell receptor beta chain was profiled in a study of CD8+ T cells in alopecia areata. Study-level background: Treated patients received oral tofacitinib, 5 to 10 mg twice daily.

Per the germline V gene, CDR1 is SGHRS and CDR2 is YFSETQ. This CDR3 comprises 15 residues. V was trimmed by 3 bases and J by 8 bases, leaving 17 bases between them. Extraction of RNA preceded its reverse transcription into cDNA, which served as the sequencing template. Measured with immunoSEQ multiplex PCR; TCRdb has only the in-frame clones, and not every one. In the table there are about 97,000 clones, around 45% of which are singletons. The sequenced material came from CD4+ T cells sorted from blood. The chain combines TRBV5-1 with TRBJ1-4, with D tentatively TRBD1 (6 bases). The source is a human donor with alopecia areata. In DNA, the CDR3 is TGCGCCAGCAGCTCTACAGGGAGGAGTGGGGAAAAACTGTTTTTT. As protein: CASSSTGRSGEKLFF.